Below, 28 T cell receptor beta chains from the same sample are listed, as sequenced in a study of spatial heterogeneity in lung cancer (dated by TCRdb to about 2019). Reading the label with the study, this specimen's time point is: sample taken at primary tumor resection. For TCR sequencing, whole RNA was extracted from tumor and nontumor lung tissue, or from cryopreserved PBMC samples, and no cell sorting was done. The library was built by means of 5' RACE. TCRdb names NextSeq 500 as the instrument used. The public sequencing data were trimmed at Q25 with fastp and processed into clonotypes with MiXCR by TCRdb, which kept only in-frame beta chains. Identical CDR3 protein sequences are pooled into one entry, listed with their most common genes and DNA. Within this sample are tens of thousands of distinct CDR3 sequences, with about 3.3% of them counted one time only. The ten most abundant clones make up under 35% of the sample.

The material was PBMCs, obtained at surgery. These receptors were taken from a female donor with early-stage non-small cell lung cancer.

The J gene is TRBJ2-1, the V gene TRBV19; D is perhaps TRBD2 (5 bases). V was cut by 10 bases and J by 7 bases, with 20 bases left in between. The CDR3 sequence is 14 residues long. Germline CDR1 and CDR2: LNHDA and SQIVND (reference sequence). CDR3: CATKRGYSSNEQFF. The DNA of the CDR3 is TGTGCCACCAAGAGAGGGTATAGTAGTAATGAGCAGTTCTTC.

This clonotype was recorded many times. The gene calls are TRBV5-1 and TRBJ2-7; TRBD2 aligns across 8 bases. CDR1 is SGHRS, CDR2 YFSETQ, per germline. The CDR3 totals 14 residues. V lost 0 bases, J lost 5 bases, and 4 bases stayed unmatched. Written as DNA, the CDR3 is TGCGCCAGCAGCTTGGAAGCGGGAGACCACGAGCAGTACTTC. This encodes CASSLEAGDHEQYF.

Note on this clonotype: A much larger clone lies a single base off, so this may be a read error. In DNA, the CDR3 is TGTGCCACCGGTGACCCGGGACTAGCGGGGCTCACAGATACGCAGTATTTT. Translating gives CATGDPGLAGLTDTQYF. The rearrangement uses TRBV24-1 and TRBJ2-3; 13 bases line up with TRBD2. This CDR3 contains 17 residues. CDR1 is KGHDR, CDR2 SFDVKD, per germline.

Note on this clonotype: This could be a read error, since a much larger clone is one nucleotide away. The rearrangement joins TRBV10-3 to TRBJ2-7; D gene unclear. The CDR3 runs to 13 residues. The germline gives CDR1 ENHRY, CDR2 SYGVKD. Trimming took off 1 base at V and 1 base at J, with 5 bases between the two ends. This CDR3 reads CAISEWSSYEQYF. The CDR3 region has the DNA TGTGCCATCAGTGAGTGGAGTTCCTACGAGCAGTACTTC.

This clonotype was recorded many times. The V and J genes are TRBV19 and TRBJ2-7; 9 bases match TRBD2. The CDR3 covers 14 residues. Trimming took 5 bases from V and 4 from J; bases not matched to a gene: 6. Germline values: CDR1 LNHDA, CDR2 SQIVND (reference sequence). The CDR3 nucleotides read TGTGCCAGTAGTCTGACTAGCGGAACATACGAGCAGTACTTC. Its translation is CASSLTSGTYEQYF. Together with reference TRBV19 and TRBJ2-7, the CDR3 gives the full variable domain: DGGITQSPKYLFRKEGQNVTLSCEQNLNHDAMYWYRQDPGQGLRLIYYSQIVNDFQKGDIAEGYSVSREKKESFPLTVTSAQKNPTAFYLCASSLTSGTYEQYFGPGTRLTVT.

This clonotype is medium-sized within its sample. The rearrangement joins TRBV9 to TRBJ2-3; D remains ambiguous. The V end was cut by 0 bases, the J end by 5 bases, with 4 bases between. The germline V gene encodes CDR1 SGDLS and CDR2 YYNGEE. CDR3 length: 12 amino acids. CDR3 amino acids: CASSVDQDTQYF. Here the CDR3 DNA reads TGTGCCAGCAGCGTAGATCAAGATACGCAGTATTTT.

In its sample, this clonotype was seen many times. V and J are TRBV4-1 and TRBJ2-5, with D maybe TRBD2 (7 bases). The CDR3 sequence is 16 residues long. V lost 1 base to trimming and J lost 5 bases, with 17 bases between them. The germline V gene has CDR1 MGHRA and CDR2 YSYEKL. The CDR3 DNA reads as TGCGCCAGCAGCCAAGTAGTCGGGGGGCCAGTGGAGACCCAGTACTTC. This codes for CASSQVVGGPVETQYF.

At least ten counts were recorded for this clonotype. The chain has TRBV4-1 and TRBJ1-6; the D gene is possibly TRBD1 (5 bases). The CDR3 sequence is 18 residues long. Trimming shortened V by 1 base and J by 4 bases, and 17 bases separated the two germline ends. Germline V gives CDR1 MGHRA, CDR2 YSYEKL. Here the CDR3 DNA reads TGCGCCAGCAGCCAAGTCTTTGGCCTGACAGCTTATAATTCACCCCTCCACTTT. Translating gives CASSQVFGLTAYNSPLHF.

This clonotype has at least ten counts. The chain uses TRBV20-1 and TRBJ2-3, with TRBD2 matching 7 bases. The CDR3 sequence is 13 residues long. Germline lookup yields CDR1 DFQATT and CDR2 SNEGSKA (reference sequence). Trimming took 4 bases from V and 3 from J; bases not matched to a gene: 4. The CDR3 loop is CSATGGGTDTQYF. The CDR3 DNA follows: TGCAGTGCTACGGGAGGTGGGACAGATACGCAGTATTTT.

In its sample, this clonotype was seen many times. V is TRBV18 and J is TRBJ2-3; TRBD2 matches 9 bases. The CDR3 has 16 amino acids. CDR1 and CDR2 (germline): KGHSH, LQKENI. J was trimmed by 1 base and V by 5 bases; bases with no gene match: 7. DNA for the CDR3: TGTGCCAGCTCAGCCCCGGGACTAGCCGGCACAGATACGCAGTATTTT. Its translation is CASSAPGLAGTDTQYF.

This clonotype was seen ten or more times. The V and J genes are TRBV27 and TRBJ2-3; 9 nucleotides agree with TRBD1. The CDR3 spans 16 residues. The V and J ends lost 5 bases and 5 bases, in that order; junction bases with no gene match: 11. Germline CDR1 MNHEY, CDR2 SMNVEV (reference sequence). CDR3 in amino acids: CASSTPPDRGIDTQYF. The CDR3 DNA reads TGTGCCAGCAGTACACCACCGGACAGGGGAATAGATACGCAGTATTTT.

The table lists this clonotype with many counts. CDR3 sequence reads: CSARGTSSSVGQETQYF. The DNA for the CDR3 is TGCAGTGCTAGAGGGACTAGCAGCTCCGTCGGGCAAGAGACCCAGTACTTC. The chain employs TRBV20-1 and TRBJ2-5, with 8 bases matching TRBD2. Germline V gene sequence: CDR1 DFQATT, CDR2 SNEGSKA (reference sequence). V lost 1 base to trimming and J lost 2 bases; unmatched junction nucleotides: 12. The CDR3 is 17 amino acids.

This clonotype was counted ten times or more. This chain links TRBV2 with TRBJ2-1; perhaps TRBD2 as D (6 bases). Trimming removed 0 bases at V and 6 bases at J, with 18 bases between. This CDR3 is built from 17 residues. CDR1 and CDR2 from the germline V gene are SNHLY and FYNNEI. CDR3 in amino acids: CASSEARWDSRANEQFF. In nucleotides, the CDR3 is TGTGCCAGCAGTGAAGCTCGTTGGGACTCCCGGGCCAATGAGCAGTTCTTC.

In its sample, this clonotype was seen many times. The chain uses TRBV27 and TRBJ1-2, with D perhaps TRBD1 (6 bases). With 0 bases removed from V and 9 bases from J, the gap between germline ends came to 14 bases. This CDR3 spans 14 amino acids. Per germline, CDR1 MNHEY and CDR2 SMNVEV (reference sequence). The CDR3 is CASSLSQTGTSYTF. Written as DNA, the CDR3 is TGTGCCAGCAGTTTATCCCAAACAGGGACGAGCTACACCTTC.

This clonotype occurred many times. V usage is TRBV4-2 and J usage is TRBJ1-6; unclear D gene. The CDR3 is made up of 16 amino acids. V lost 3 bases and J lost 8, with 17 bases in between. From germline, CDR1 is LGHNA and CDR2 YNFKEQ. CDR3 loop: CASSHYSRVSDSPLHF. The CDR3 DNA reads TGTGCCAGCAGCCACTACTCAAGGGTGTCGGATTCACCCCTCCACTTT.

This clonotype appeared many times. The chain carries TRBV6-2 or TRBV6-3 and TRBJ2-5; TRBD2 agrees at 10 bases. The length of the CDR3 is 12 residues. CDR1 is MNHEY and CDR2 is SVGEGT in the germline V gene. With V trimmed by 6 bases and J by 9 bases, 4 bases remained unmatched. The CDR3 protein is CASRTLAGPQYF. CDR3 in DNA: TGTGCCAGCAGAACACTAGCGGGACCCCAGTACTTC.

This clonotype appeared many times. The rearrangement links TRBV21-1 to TRBJ1-2; the D call TRBD1 from the table was never checked on the DNA. TRBV21-1 is labeled a pseudogene. The CDR3 is 15 amino acids. CDR3 sequence: CASSILRQGAEGYTF. CDR3 nucleotides: TGTGCCAGCAGCATTTTGAGACAGGGGGCGGAAGGCTACACCTTC.

This clonotype showed up just a few times. The chain links TRBV20-1 to TRBJ1-1, with D possibly matching TRBD1 (6 bases). The germline V gene has CDR1 DFQATT and CDR2 SNEGSKA (reference sequence). The V gene lost 0 bases and the J gene lost 1 base, with 15 bases spanning the gap. The CDR3 sequence is 16 residues long. The DNA of the CDR3 is TGCAGTGCTAGAGACAGCGCACCCAGGGGGAACACTGAAGCTTTCTTT. This encodes CSARDSAPRGNTEAFF.

This clonotype was seen ten or more times. The chain combines TRBV7-9 with TRBJ1-5; D is undetermined. Germline V gene data show CDR1 as SEHNR and CDR2 as FQNEAQ (reference sequence). Trimming pared 3 bases from V and 0 bases from J, leaving 6 bases between. This CDR3 is 14 amino acids long. The CDR3 sequence: CASSFLGSNQPQHF. The CDR3 nucleotides read TGTGCCAGCAGCTTTCTGGGTAGCAATCAGCCCCAGCATTTT. The entire variable domain, with the rest obtained from reference TRBV7-9 and TRBJ1-5, is as follows: DTGVSQNPRHKITKRGQNVTFRCDPISEHNRLYWYRQTLGQGPEFLTYFQNEAQLEKSRLLSDRFSAERPKGSFSTLEIQRTEQGDSAMYLCASSFLGSNQPQHFGDGTRLSIL.

Many counts were recorded for this clonotype. The gene calls are TRBV9 and TRBJ1-2; D gene unclear. The CDR3 length is 14 residues. Germline lookup yields CDR1 SGDLS and CDR2 YYNGEE. Trimming took off 2 bases at V and 4 bases at J, with 12 bases between the two ends. The CDR3 protein is CASSVVDGGYGYTF. In DNA form, the CDR3 reads TGTGCCAGCAGCGTTGTAGACGGAGGCTATGGCTACACCTTC.

Comment on this clonotype: A much larger clone differs by one base, so this may be a read error. The chain is built from TRBV7-6 and TRBJ2-4; TRBD1 agrees at 8 bases. The CDR3 covers 14 residues. Germline V gives CDR1 SGHVS, CDR2 FNYEAQ. CDR3 sequence: CVSSLGQGKNIQYF. As DNA, the CDR3 is TGTGTCAGCAGCCTCGGACAGGGCAAAAACATTCAGTACTTC.

This clonotype was counted ten times or more. V and J are TRBV20-1 and TRBJ2-1, with a weak D call TRBD2 (6 bases). Looked up from germline, CDR1 is DFQATT and CDR2 is SNEGSKA (reference sequence). V lost 6 bases to trimming and J lost 7 bases, with 13 bases between them. The CDR3 extends over 12 amino acids. DNA of the CDR3: TGCAGTGCATGGGGGGATAGGAATGAGCAGTTCTTC. Protein product: CSAWGDRNEQFF.

In this sample, this clonotype turned up many times. The rearrangement joins TRBV27 to TRBJ2-3; D may be TRBD1 or TRBD2 (5 bases each). Germline CDR1 is MNHEY and CDR2 is SMNVEV (reference sequence). V lost 5 bases and J lost 8, with 17 bases in between. This CDR3 is 14 amino acids long. The CDR3 is CASSPLAPGATQYF. The CDR3 DNA reads as TGTGCCAGCAGTCCCCTGGCGCCCGGGGCTACGCAGTATTTT.

This clonotype was found a few times. The rearrangement joins TRBV12-5 to TRBJ1-1; D remains ambiguous. Looked up from germline, CDR1 is LGHNT and CDR2 is FRNRAP. V was clipped by 2 bases and J by 0 bases, with 4 bases between them. This CDR3 comprises 13 residues. The CDR3 region has the DNA TGTGCTAGTGGTTTGAGATTGAACACTGAAGCTTTCTTT. It is translated as CASGLRLNTEAFF.

This clonotype was counted many times. The chain uses TRBV7-3 and TRBJ2-7; D is possibly TRBD1 or TRBD2 (5 bases each). V lost 10 bases, J lost 8 bases, and 27 bases lay in between. The CDR3 extends over 15 amino acids. Germline V gene sequence: CDR1 SGHTA, CDR2 FQGTGA. The CDR3 DNA reads as TGTGCCACCGCCCCTCAGGCTAGTGGCAGGGAGCAGCAGTACTTC. Amino acid sequence: CATAPQASGREQQYF. Drawing the rest from reference TRBV7-3 and TRBJ2-7, the complete variable domain is GAGVSQTPSNKVTEKGKYVELRCDPISGHTALYWYRQSLGQGPEFLIYFQGTGAADDSGLPNDRFFAVRPEGSVSTLKIQRTERGDSAVYLCATAPQASGREQQYFGPGTRLTVT.

This clonotype was recorded many times. The chain recombines TRBV20-1 with TRBJ2-1; D remains unclear. Trimming cost V 1 base and J 7 bases, with 11 bases left between them. The CDR3 spans 13 residues. Looked up from germline, CDR1 is DFQATT and CDR2 is SNEGSKA (reference sequence). The CDR3: CSARVHLGNEQFF. CDR3 nucleotides: TGCAGTGCTAGAGTCCATTTGGGGAATGAGCAGTTCTTC.

The sample holds many counts of this clonotype. The rearrangement joins TRBV6-1 to TRBJ2-3; 12 bases align to TRBD1. Germline CDR1 reads MNHNS; CDR2 reads SASEGT. Trimming cost V 6 bases and J 2 bases; bases outside gene matches: 9. This CDR3 comprises 17 residues. The CDR3 bases are TGTGCCAGCAGAACCACCGGGACAGGGGGCCTCACAGATACGCAGTATTTT. Protein sequence: CASRTTGTGGLTDTQYF.

This clonotype has at least ten counts. This sequence joins TRBV29-1 and TRBJ2-3, with 9 bases identical to TRBD1. Trimming cost V 3 bases and J 4 bases; bases outside gene matches: 11. Per germline, CDR1 SQVTM and CDR2 ANQGSEA. The CDR3 has 16 amino acids. The CDR3, as DNA: TGCAGCGTTGATAACATCCGGGACAGGGCGGCAGATACGCAGTATTTT. Translation gives CSVDNIRDRAADTQYF.